The subject of this entry is one T cell receptor (beta chain). In the authors' workflow: Reference gene primer amplification yielded estimated nucleated cell counts. Assay used: immunoSEQ multiplex PCR; TCRdb lists only in-frame clones, some missing. For V, J and clone size, that table is used; D and trimming come from the DNA. Here the sample spans approximately 190,000 clones, roughly 87% being singletons. This CDR3 region has 17 residues. Losses at the gene ends were 1 base for V and 3 bases for J; bases not matched to a gene: 10. Germline CDR1 SGHTA, CDR2 FQGNSA. The source of the sample is a study of blood T cell repertoires in COVID-19.

The TCR comes from a woman aged 55-69 years with COVID-19, enrolled during active disease. Input material: peripheral blood. V and J are TRBV7-2 and TRBJ2-3, with 7 nucleotides matching TRBD2. The CDR3 DNA follows: TGTGCCAGCAGCTTAGTAGGCCTGGGGGGGGGAACAGATACGCAGTATTTT. This sequence encodes CASSLVGLGGGTDTQYF.